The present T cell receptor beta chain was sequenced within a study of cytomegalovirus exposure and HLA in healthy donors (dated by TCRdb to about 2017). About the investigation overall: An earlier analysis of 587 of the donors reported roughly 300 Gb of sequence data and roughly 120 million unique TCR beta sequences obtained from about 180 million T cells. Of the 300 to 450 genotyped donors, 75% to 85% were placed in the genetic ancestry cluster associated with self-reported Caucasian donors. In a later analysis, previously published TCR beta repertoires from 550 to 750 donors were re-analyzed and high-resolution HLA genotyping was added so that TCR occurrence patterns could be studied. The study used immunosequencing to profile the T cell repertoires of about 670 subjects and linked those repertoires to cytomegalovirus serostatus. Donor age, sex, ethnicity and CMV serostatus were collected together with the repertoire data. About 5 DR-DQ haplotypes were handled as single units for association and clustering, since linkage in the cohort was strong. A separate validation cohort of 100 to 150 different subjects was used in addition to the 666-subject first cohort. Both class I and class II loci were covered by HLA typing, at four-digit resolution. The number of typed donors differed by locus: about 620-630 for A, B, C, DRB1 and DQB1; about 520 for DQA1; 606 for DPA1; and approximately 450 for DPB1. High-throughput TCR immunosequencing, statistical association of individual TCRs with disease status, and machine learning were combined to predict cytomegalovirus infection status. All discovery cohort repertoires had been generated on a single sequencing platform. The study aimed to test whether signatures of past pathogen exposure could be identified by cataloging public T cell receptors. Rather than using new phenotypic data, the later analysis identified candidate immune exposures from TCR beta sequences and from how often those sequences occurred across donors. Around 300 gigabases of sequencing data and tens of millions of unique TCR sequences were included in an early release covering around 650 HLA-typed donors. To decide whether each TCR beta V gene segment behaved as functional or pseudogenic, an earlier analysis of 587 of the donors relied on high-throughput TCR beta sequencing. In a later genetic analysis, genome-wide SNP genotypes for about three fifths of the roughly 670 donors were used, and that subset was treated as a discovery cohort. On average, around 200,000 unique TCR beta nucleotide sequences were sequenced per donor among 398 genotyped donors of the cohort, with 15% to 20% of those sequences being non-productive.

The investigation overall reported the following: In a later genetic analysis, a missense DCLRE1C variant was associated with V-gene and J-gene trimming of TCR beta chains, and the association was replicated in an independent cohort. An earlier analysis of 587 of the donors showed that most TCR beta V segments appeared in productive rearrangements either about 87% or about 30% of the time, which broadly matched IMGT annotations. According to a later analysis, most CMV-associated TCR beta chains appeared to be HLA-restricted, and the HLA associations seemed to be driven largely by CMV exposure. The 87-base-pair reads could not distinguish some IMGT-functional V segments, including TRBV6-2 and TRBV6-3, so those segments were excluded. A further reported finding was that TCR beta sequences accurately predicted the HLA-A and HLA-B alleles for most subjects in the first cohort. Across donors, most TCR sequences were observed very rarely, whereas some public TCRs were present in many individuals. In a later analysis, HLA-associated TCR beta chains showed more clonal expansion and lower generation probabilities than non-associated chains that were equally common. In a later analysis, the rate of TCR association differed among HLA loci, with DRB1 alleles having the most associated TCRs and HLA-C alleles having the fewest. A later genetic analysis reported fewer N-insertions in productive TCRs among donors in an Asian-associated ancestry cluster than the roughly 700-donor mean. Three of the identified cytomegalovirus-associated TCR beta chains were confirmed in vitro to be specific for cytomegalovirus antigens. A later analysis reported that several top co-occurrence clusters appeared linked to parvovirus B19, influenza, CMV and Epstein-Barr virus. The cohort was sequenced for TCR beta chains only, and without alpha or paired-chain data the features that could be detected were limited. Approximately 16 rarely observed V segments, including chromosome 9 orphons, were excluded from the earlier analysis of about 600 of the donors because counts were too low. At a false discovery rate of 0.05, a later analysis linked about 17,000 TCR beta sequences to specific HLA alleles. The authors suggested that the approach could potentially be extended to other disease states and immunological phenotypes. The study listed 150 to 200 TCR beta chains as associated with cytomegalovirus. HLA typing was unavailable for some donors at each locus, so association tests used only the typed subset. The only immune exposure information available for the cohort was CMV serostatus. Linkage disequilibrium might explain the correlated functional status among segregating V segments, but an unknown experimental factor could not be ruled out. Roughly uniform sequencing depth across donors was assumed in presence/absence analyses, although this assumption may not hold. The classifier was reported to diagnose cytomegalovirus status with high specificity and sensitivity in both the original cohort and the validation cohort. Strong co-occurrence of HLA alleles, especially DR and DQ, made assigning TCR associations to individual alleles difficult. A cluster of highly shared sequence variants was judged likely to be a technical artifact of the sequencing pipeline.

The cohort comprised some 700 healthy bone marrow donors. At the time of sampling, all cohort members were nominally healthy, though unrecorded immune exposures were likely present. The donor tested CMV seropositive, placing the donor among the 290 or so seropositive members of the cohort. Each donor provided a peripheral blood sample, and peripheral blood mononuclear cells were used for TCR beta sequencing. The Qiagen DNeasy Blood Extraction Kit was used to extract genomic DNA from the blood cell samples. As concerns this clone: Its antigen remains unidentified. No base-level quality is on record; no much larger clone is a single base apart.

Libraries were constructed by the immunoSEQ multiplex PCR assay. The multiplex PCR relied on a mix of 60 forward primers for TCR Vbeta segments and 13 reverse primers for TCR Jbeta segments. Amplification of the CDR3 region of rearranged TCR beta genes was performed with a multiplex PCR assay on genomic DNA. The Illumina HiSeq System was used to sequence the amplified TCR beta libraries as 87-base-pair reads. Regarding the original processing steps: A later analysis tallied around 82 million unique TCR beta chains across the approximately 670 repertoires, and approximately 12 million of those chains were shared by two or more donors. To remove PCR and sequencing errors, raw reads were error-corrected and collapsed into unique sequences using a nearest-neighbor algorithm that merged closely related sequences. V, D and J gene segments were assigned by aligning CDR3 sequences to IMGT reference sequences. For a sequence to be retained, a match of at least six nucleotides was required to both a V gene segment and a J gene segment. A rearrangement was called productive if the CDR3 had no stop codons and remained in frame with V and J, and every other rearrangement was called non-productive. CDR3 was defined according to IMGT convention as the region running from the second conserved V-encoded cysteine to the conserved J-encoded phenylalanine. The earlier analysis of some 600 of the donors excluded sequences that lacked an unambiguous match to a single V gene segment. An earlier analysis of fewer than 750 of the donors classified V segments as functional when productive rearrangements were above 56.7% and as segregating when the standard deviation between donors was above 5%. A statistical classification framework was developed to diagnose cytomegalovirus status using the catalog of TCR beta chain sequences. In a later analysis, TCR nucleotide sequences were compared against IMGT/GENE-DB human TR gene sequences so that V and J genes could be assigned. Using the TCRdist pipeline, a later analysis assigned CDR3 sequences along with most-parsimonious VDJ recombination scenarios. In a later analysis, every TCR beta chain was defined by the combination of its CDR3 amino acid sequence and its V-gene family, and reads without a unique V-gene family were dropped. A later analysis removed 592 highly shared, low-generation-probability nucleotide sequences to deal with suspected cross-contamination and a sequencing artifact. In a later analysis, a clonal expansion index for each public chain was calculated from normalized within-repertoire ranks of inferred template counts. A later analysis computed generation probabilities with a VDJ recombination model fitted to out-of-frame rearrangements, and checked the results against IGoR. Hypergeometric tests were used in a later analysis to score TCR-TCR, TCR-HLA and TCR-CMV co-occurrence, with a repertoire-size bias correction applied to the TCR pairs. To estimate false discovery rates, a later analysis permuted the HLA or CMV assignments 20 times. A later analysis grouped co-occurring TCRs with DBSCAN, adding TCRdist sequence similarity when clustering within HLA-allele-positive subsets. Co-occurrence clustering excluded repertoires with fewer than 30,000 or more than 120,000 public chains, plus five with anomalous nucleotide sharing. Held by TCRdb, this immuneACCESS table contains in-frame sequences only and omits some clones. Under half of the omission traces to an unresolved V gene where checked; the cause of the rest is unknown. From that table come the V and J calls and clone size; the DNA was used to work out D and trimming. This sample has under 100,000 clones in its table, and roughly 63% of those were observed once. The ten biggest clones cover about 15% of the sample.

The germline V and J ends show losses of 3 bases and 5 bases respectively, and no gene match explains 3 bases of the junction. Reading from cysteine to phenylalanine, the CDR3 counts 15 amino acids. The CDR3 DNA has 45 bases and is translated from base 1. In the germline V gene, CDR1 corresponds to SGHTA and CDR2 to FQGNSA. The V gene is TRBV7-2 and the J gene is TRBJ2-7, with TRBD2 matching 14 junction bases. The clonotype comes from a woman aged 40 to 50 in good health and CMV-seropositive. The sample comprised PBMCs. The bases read TGTGCCAGCAGCTTGGGGACTAGCGGGAGCAACGAGCAGTACTTC. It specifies CASSLGTSGSNEQYF.